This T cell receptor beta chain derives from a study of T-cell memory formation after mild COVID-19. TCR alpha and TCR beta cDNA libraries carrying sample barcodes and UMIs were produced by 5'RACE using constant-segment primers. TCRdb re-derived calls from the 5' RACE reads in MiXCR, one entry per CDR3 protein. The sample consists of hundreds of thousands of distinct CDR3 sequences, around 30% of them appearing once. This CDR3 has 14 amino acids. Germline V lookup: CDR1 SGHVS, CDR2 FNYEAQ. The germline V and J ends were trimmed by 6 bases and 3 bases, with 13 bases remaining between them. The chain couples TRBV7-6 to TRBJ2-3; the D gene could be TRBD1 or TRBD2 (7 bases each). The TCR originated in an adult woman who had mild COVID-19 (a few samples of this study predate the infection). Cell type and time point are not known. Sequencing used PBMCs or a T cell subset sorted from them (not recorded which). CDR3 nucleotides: TGTGCCAGCAGTCCTCAGGGGGGGACAGATACGCAGTATTTT. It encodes CASSPQGGTDTQYF.